Below, 19 T cell receptor beta chains from the same sample are listed, as sequenced in a study of blood T cells in healthy people across ages. The second PCR ran about 7 to 12 cycles with a sample-barcoded 5' primer and J-beta primers. TCRdb reanalysed the 5' RACE reads using MiXCR and keeps one entry per CDR3 protein. Among about 1.5 million distinct CDR3 sequences listed, approximately 39% were seen once. The sequencing sample was made of blood. Source of these receptors: a woman younger than 30 in good health.

V gene TRBV2 combines with J gene TRBJ1-2; D possibly corresponds to TRBD1 (5 bases). In germline, CDR1 is SNHLY, CDR2 FYNNEI. V was clipped by 2 bases and J by 6 bases, with 13 bases between them. The CDR3 is 14 amino acids. CDR3 DNA sequence: TGTGCCAGCAGTGAATATGTGGGGCGCGATGGCTACACCTTC. Translation: CASSEYVGRDGYTF. The complete variable domain, with remaining parts taken from reference TRBV2 and TRBJ1-2, reads EPEVTQTPSHQVTQMGQEVILRCVPISNHLYFYWYRQILGQKVEFLVSFYNNEISEKSEIFDDQFSVERPDGSNFTLKIRSTKLEDSAMYFCASSEYVGRDGYTFGSGTRLTVV.

This clonotype was detected only a few times. The chain recombines TRBV12-3 or TRBV12-4 with TRBJ1-2; D uncertain. The CDR3 contains 14 residues. With 2 bases removed from V and 3 bases from J, the gap between germline ends came to 10 bases. CDR3 DNA: TGTGCCAGCAGTTTAAAGCCCCCGTACTATGGCTACACCTTC. This encodes CASSLKPPYYGYTF.

The chain recombines TRBV5-1 with TRBJ2-7, with 14 bases that match TRBD2. Germline V lookup: CDR1 SGHRS, CDR2 YFSETQ. There are 17 residues in the CDR3. With 4 bases clipped from V and 7 bases from J, the junction kept 13 bases outside the gene matches. The CDR3 here is CASSPGLAGGAYNEQYF. DNA for the CDR3: TGCGCCAGCAGCCCAGGACTAGCGGGAGGTGCCTACAATGAGCAGTACTTC.

This chain joins TRBV29-1 and TRBJ1-1; unclear D gene. Germline V gives CDR1 SQVTM, CDR2 ANQGSEA. V lost 7 bases to trimming and J lost 0 bases, with 15 bases between them. This CDR3 is built from 14 residues. The CDR3 region is CSGTVGIMNTEAFF. The CDR3 DNA follows: TGCAGCGGTACCGTAGGGATCATGAACACTGAAGCTTTCTTT.

This clonotype was counted between two and nine times. CDR3 sequence: CSARDPVPGGSDQPQHF. CDR3 coding DNA: TGCAGTGCTAGAGATCCCGTTCCAGGCGGAAGTGATCAGCCCCAGCATTTT. The chain employs TRBV20-1 and TRBJ1-5; D call uncertain. The CDR3 is made up of 17 amino acids. Germline-derived CDR1 and CDR2 are DFQATT and SNEGSKA (reference sequence). V was clipped by 0 bases and J by 5 bases, with 20 bases between them.

This chain joins TRBV4-3 and TRBJ1-1; D uncertain. This CDR3 is 15 amino acids long. Looked up from germline, CDR1 is LGHNA and CDR2 is YSLEER. Trimming cost V 0 bases and J 1 base, with 9 bases left between them. CDR3 nucleotides: TGCGCCAGCAGCCAAGAGTCCGGGAGGAACACTGAAGCTTTCTTT. It encodes CASSQESGRNTEAFF.

The V and J genes are TRBV7-8 and TRBJ2-2, with D perhaps matching TRBD2 (6 bases). CDR3 length: 16 amino acids. Between the trimmed V and J ends, which lost 2 bases and 0 bases, there was a span of 10 bases. Looked up from germline, CDR1 is SGHVS and CDR2 is FQNEAQ. The CDR3 is CASSLSGGTNTGELFF. CDR3 coding DNA: TGTGCCAGCAGCTTATCTGGGGGGACGAACACCGGGGAGCTGTTTTTT.

As regards this clonotype: This may come from a read error, since a much larger clone is one base off. The chain combines TRBV3-1 with TRBJ1-5; D unresolved. Germline-derived CDR1 and CDR2 are LGHDT and YNNKEL (reference sequence). This CDR3 contains 13 residues. V lost 0 bases and J 7 bases, leaving 7 bases between the germline ends. CDR3 amino acids: CASSQDLVQPQHF. The CDR3 region has the DNA TGTGCCAGCAGCCAAGATCTTGTGCAGCCCCAGCATTTT.

This clonotype has only one observation. The genes are TRBV12-3 or TRBV12-4 and TRBJ2-7; D perhaps matches TRBD2 (5 bases). This CDR3 comprises 15 residues. Deletions cut 11 bases from V and 2 bases from J, with 22 bases between. Written as DNA, the CDR3 is TGTGCCGGCGCACGTGGTCAGCGGCTCACCTACGAGCAGTACTTC. It codes for CAGARGQRLTYEQYF.

This clonotype was seen at least ten times. The rearrangement links TRBV20-1 to TRBJ2-1, with unresolved D. The CDR3 totals 10 residues. Per the germline V gene, CDR1 is DFQATT and CDR2 is SNEGSKA (reference sequence). V was clipped by 3 bases and J by 6 bases, with 3 bases between them. The CDR3 DNA reads TGCAGTGCTAGCAGCAATGAGCAGTTCTTC. This codes for CSASSNEQFF.

The chain combines TRBV5-1 with TRBJ2-7; 7 bases fit TRBD1. V lost 3 bases, J lost 2 bases, and 8 bases stayed unmatched. Germline V lookup: CDR1 SGHRS, CDR2 YFSETQ. The CDR3 is 15 amino acids. The CDR3 reads CASSSVPGQTYEQYF. The DNA of the CDR3 is TGCGCCAGCAGCTCCGTACCGGGACAGACCTACGAGCAGTACTTC.

The J gene is TRBJ1-4, the V gene TRBV20-1; no definite D call. The CDR3 sequence is 16 residues long. Germline V CDR1 and CDR2: DFQATT, SNEGSKA (reference sequence). V lost 0 bases, J lost 8 bases, and 19 bases lay in between. Here the CDR3 DNA reads TGCAGTGCTAGAGAGGGTGTACGGGCCACGGCGGAAAAACTGTTTTTT. Amino acids: CSAREGVRATAEKLFF.

The chain employs TRBV5-5 and TRBJ2-1; D is undetermined. In germline, CDR1 is SGHKS, CDR2 YYEKEE (reference sequence). Between the trimmed V and J ends, which lost 1 base and 2 bases, there was a span of 7 bases. This CDR3 contains 14 residues. The CDR3: CASSLREPYNEQFF. The CDR3 DNA reads TGTGCCAGCAGCTTGCGCGAACCCTACAATGAGCAGTTCTTC.

The chain employs TRBV28 and TRBJ2-3, with unresolved D. Germline CDR1 and CDR2: MDHEN and SYDVKM. CDR3 size: 17 residues. The V and J ends lost 6 bases and 1 base respectively, with 20 bases between them. The CDR3 region has the DNA TGTGCCAGCAGGCCCCTTGAAGGGTCGAGTGGCACAGATACGCAGTATTTT. Encoded protein: CASRPLEGSSGTDTQYF.

Details on this clonotype: A read error may produce the germline difference seen at one junction end. The chain has TRBV28 and TRBJ2-5; weak D call: TRBD2 (5 bases). With the DNA end fitting TRBJ2-7 better, the J assignment may be wrong. The CDR3 runs to 12 residues. The germline CDR1 and CDR2 sequences are MDHEN and SYDVKM. CDR3 residues: CVSRLYGDEQYF. The DNA of the CDR3 is TGTGTCAGCAGGTTATACGGGGACGAGCAGTACTTC.

The sample holds a few counts of this clonotype. The rearrangement links TRBV7-2 to TRBJ2-7, with D tentatively TRBD1 (5 bases). V lost 5 bases and J 3 bases, leaving 11 bases between the germline ends. The CDR3 length is 13 residues. The germline V gene has CDR1 SGHTA and CDR2 FQGNSA. CDR3 nucleotide sequence: TGTGCCAGCAGCACGTCGACAGTCTACGAGCAGTACTTC. Amino acid sequence: CASSTSTVYEQYF.

This chain joins TRBV5-1 and TRBJ1-2, with D hard to call. The CDR3 contains 14 residues. Germline values: CDR1 SGHRS, CDR2 YFSETQ. Trimming cost V 4 bases and J 2 bases, with 12 bases left between them. This chain's CDR3 is CASSPPYSNYGYTF. For the CDR3, the DNA is TGCGCCAGCAGCCCGCCCTACAGCAACTATGGCTACACCTTC.

This chain connects TRBV9 to TRBJ2-3; 9 bases match TRBD2. Germline loops: CDR1 SGDLS, CDR2 YYNGEE. The length of the CDR3 is 17 residues. V was pared by 0 bases and J by 6 bases, with 11 bases of the junction left unmatched. The CDR3: CASSVVGRAGGRDTQYF. The CDR3 DNA reads as TGTGCCAGCAGCGTAGTAGGGAGAGCGGGGGGCCGGGATACGCAGTATTTT.

The V call is TRBV14, the J call TRBJ2-1, with D possibly TRBD2 on 6 matching bases. Per germline, CDR1 SGHDN and CDR2 FVKESK. This CDR3 is 15 amino acids long. Trimming removed 2 bases at V and 3 bases at J, with 11 bases between. The CDR3 here is CASSQTSLFYNEQFF. CDR3 bases: TGTGCCAGCAGCCAAACTAGCCTTTTCTACAATGAGCAGTTCTTC.